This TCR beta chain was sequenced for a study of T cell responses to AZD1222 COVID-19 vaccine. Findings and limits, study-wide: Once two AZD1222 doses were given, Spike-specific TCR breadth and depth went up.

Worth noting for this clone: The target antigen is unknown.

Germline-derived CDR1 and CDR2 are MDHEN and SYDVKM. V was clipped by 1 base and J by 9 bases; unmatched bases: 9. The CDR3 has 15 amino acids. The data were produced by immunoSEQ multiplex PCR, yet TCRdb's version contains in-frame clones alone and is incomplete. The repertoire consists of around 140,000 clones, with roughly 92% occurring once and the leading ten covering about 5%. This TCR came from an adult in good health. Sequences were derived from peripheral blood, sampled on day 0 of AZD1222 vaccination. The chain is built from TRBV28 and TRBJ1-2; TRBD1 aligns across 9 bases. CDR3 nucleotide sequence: TGTGCCAGCAGTTTATCTAGGACAGGGGAAATTAGCTACACCTTC. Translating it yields CASSLSRTGEISYTF.